One sample yielded the 30 T cell receptor beta chains listed below, sequenced in a study of cytomegalovirus exposure and HLA in healthy donors. The method was immunoSEQ multiplex PCR; TCRdb's version includes in-frame clones alone and lacks a portion of them. The sample holds about 160,000 clones, approximately 86% seen once. Material for sequencing was PBMCs. These receptor sequences come from a young woman in good health and CMV-seronegative.

The chain uses TRBV12-5 and TRBJ2-3; possibly TRBD2 for D (7 bases). The CDR3 has 16 residues. V shed 1 base and J shed 2 bases, with 13 bases lying between them. Germline CDR1 reads LGHNT; CDR2 reads FRNRAP. The CDR3, as DNA: TGTGCTAGTGGTTTGGCTGGGCGGGGGCTCACAGATACGCAGTATTTT. Translation: CASGLAGRGLTDTQYF.

The chain couples TRBV2 to TRBJ1-5; D is unresolved. With 2 bases removed from V and 7 bases from J, the gap between germline ends came to 15 bases. CDR3 length: 15 amino acids. Germline CDR1 reads SNHLY; CDR2 reads FYNNEI. The CDR3 protein is CASSEPLLKRQPQHF. The CDR3 region has the DNA TGTGCCAGCAGTGAACCCCTACTAAAAAGGCAGCCCCAGCATTTT.

V and J are TRBV15 and TRBJ2-7; tentatively, D is TRBD1 (5 bases). Germline loops: CDR1 LNHNV, CDR2 YYDKDF (reference sequence). The CDR3 is 13 amino acids. Trimming removed 0 bases from V and 4 bases from J, with 7 bases in between. The CDR3 spells CATSRDKGYEQYF. The DNA for the CDR3 is TGTGCCACCAGCAGAGATAAGGGGTACGAGCAGTACTTC.

This sequence joins TRBV30 and TRBJ1-3; the match to TRBD1 covers 9 bases. With V trimmed by 4 bases and J by 3 bases, 7 bases remained unmatched. Germline CDR1 reads GTSNPN; CDR2 reads SVGIG (reference sequence). The length of the CDR3 is 15 residues. The CDR3 DNA reads as TGTGCCTGGAAAAAACAGGGGGCGCTTGGAAACACCATATATTTT. Its protein product is CAWKKQGALGNTIYF.

The V gene is TRBV5-4, the J gene TRBJ2-1; possible D gene TRBD1, 6 bases. CDR3 length: 15 residues. Trimming removed 2 bases from V and 7 bases from J, with 16 bases in between. CDR1 SGHNT and CDR2 YYREEE come from the germline V gene (reference sequence). The CDR3 DNA sequence: TGTGCCAGCAGCTTAAAGGGACAAACAAAAAATGAGCAGTTCTTC. Amino acid sequence: CASSLKGQTKNEQFF.

This clone has just one count. The chain has TRBV25-1 and TRBJ2-5; 7 positions agree with TRBD2. This CDR3 comprises 17 residues. Unmatched junction bases numbered 12, after V lost 5 bases and J lost 0 bases. Germline lookup yields CDR1 MGHDK and CDR2 SYGVNS. CDR3 DNA sequence: TGTGCCAGCAGTTCGGGAGCGGGGTTTCAGAACCAAGAGACCCAGTACTTC. Its translation: CASSSGAGFQNQETQYF.

The chain uses TRBV6-1 and TRBJ1-2; 10 bases align to TRBD1. The germline V gene has CDR1 MNHNS and CDR2 SASEGT. J gave up 2 bases and V 11 bases, and 5 bases lay outside the gene matches. This CDR3 is built from 13 residues. Here the CDR3 reads CAGGQGRNYGYTF. The DNA for the CDR3 is TGTGCCGGGGGACAGGGGAGGAACTATGGCTACACCTTC.

The chain joins TRBV7-2 to TRBJ1-2; TRBD1 matches at 10 bases. CDR3 length: 17 amino acids. Germline V gene data show CDR1 as SGHTA and CDR2 as FQGNSA. Trimming cost V 5 bases and J 3 bases; bases outside gene matches: 12. CDR3 DNA sequence: TGTGCCAGCAGCATCTTGACAGGGGGCGCGACCTACTATGGCTACACCTTC. This translates into CASSILTGGATYYGYTF.

The V call is TRBV19, the J call TRBJ1-5, with D hard to call. In germline, CDR1 is LNHDA, CDR2 SQIVND (reference sequence). The V end lost 2 bases, the J end lost 5 bases, and 10 bases lay between the germline ends. The CDR3 is 14 amino acids. The chain's CDR3 is CASSIYGGYQPQHF. The CDR3 nucleotides are TGTGCCAGTAGTATATACGGAGGATATCAGCCCCAGCATTTT.

J is TRBJ2-2 and V is TRBV6-5; possible D gene TRBD2, 5 bases. The V end was cut by 7 bases, the J end by 4 bases, with 13 bases between. The CDR3 runs to 14 residues. Germline V gene lookup returns CDR1 MNHEY and CDR2 SVGAGI. The CDR3 bases are TGTGCCAGCACCCTCGAGGGTTTCACCGGGGAGCTGTTTTTT. It is translated as CASTLEGFTGELFF.

The chain couples TRBV13 to TRBJ1-5; D gene unclear. CDR1 is PRHDT and CDR2 is FYEKMQ in the germline V gene (reference sequence). CDR3 length: 14 residues. V lost 6 bases and J 7 bases, leaving 16 bases between the germline ends. DNA of the CDR3: TGTGCCAGCAGTCGAAGTCGAGAGGGACAGCCCCAGCATTTT. It translates to CASSRSREGQPQHF. Filled out from reference TRBV13 and TRBJ1-5, the complete variable domain reads AAGVIQSPRHLIKEKRETATLKCYPIPRHDTVYWYQQGPGQDPQFLISFYEKMQSDKGSIPDRFSAQQFSDYHSELNMSSLELGDSALYFCASSRSREGQPQHFGDGTRLSIL.

J is TRBJ1-3 and V is TRBV6-1, with D possibly matching TRBD1 (6 bases). There are 15 residues in the CDR3. Germline CDR1 is MNHNS and CDR2 is SASEGT. The V and J ends lost 2 bases and 4 bases respectively, with 12 bases between them. CDR3 in amino acids: CASSEPSGAGNTIYF. The CDR3 nucleotides are TGTGCCAGCAGTGAACCCTCAGGGGCCGGAAACACCATATATTTT.

The chain employs TRBV5-1 and TRBJ1-1; tentative D call: TRBD1 (6 bases). The CDR3 spans 19 residues. Deletions cut 0 bases from V and 5 bases from J, with 26 bases between. Germline assignment: CDR1 SGHRS and CDR2 YFSETQ. The CDR3 bases are TGCGCCAGCAGCTTGGGGGTACAGGGCGGTTTTTCGGTGAGGACTGAAGCTTTCTTT. It is translated as CASSLGVQGGFSVRTEAFF.

This clone has only a few counts. The chain is built from TRBV19 and TRBJ1-4, with 9 positions matching TRBD1. V was clipped by 7 bases and J by 7 bases; unmatched bases: 7. The CDR3 is made up of 14 amino acids. Germline V gene lookup returns CDR1 LNHDA and CDR2 SQIVND (reference sequence). The CDR3 nucleotides read TGTGCCAGTACCCCGGACAGGGGAGGTGAAAAACTGTTTTTT. As protein: CASTPDRGGEKLFF.

CDR3 sequence (DNA): TGTGCCAGCAGCTTGCTAGAGACAGCATCCACCTTC. Its protein product is CASSLLETASTF. This chain links TRBV5-6 with TRBJ1-2; possible D gene TRBD1, 5 bases. There are 12 residues in the CDR3. Germline V gives CDR1 SGHDT, CDR2 YYEEEE. Trimming removed 1 base at V and 13 bases at J, with 14 bases between. Using reference TRBV5-6 and TRBJ1-2 for the parts outside the CDR3, the full variable domain is DAGVTQSPTHLIKTRGQQVTLRCSPKSGHDTVSWYQQALGQGPQFIFQYYEEEERQRGNFPDRFSGHQFPNYSSELNVNALLLGDSALYLCASSLLETASTFGSGTRLTVV.

The J gene is TRBJ2-5, the V gene TRBV9; a weak D match, TRBD1 (6 bases). The germline V and J ends were trimmed by 0 bases and 5 bases, with 17 bases remaining between them. Germline V gene data show CDR1 as SGDLS and CDR2 as YYNGEE. The CDR3 sequence is 16 residues long. In DNA, the CDR3 is TGTGCCAGCAGCGTAGGTGGCAGGGGATCAGGCGAGACCCAGTACTTC. Translated: CASSVGGRGSGETQYF.

The V gene is TRBV11-2, the J gene TRBJ1-2; TRBD1 is a possible D gene (5 bases). V lost 5 bases and J lost 3, with 16 bases in between. CDR1 SGHAT and CDR2 FQNNGV come from the germline V gene. The CDR3 length is 15 residues. CDR3 residues: CASSHFAGSDYGYTF. In nucleotides, the CDR3 is TGTGCCAGCAGCCACTTCGCAGGGTCCGACTATGGCTACACCTTC.

The chain employs TRBV18 and TRBJ2-7; D is perhaps TRBD2 (6 bases). With 6 bases removed from V and 2 bases from J, the gap between germline ends came to 14 bases. This CDR3 has 14 residues. Germline V gene lookup returns CDR1 KGHSH and CDR2 LQKENI. The CDR3 loop reads CASSQAEGAYEQYF. DNA of the CDR3: TGTGCCAGCTCCCAAGCGGAGGGTGCCTACGAGCAGTACTTC.

The chain combines TRBV5-1 with TRBJ2-1; TRBD1 aligns across 8 bases. The CDR3 length is 16 residues. Germline assignment: CDR1 SGHRS and CDR2 YFSETQ. The J segment lost 4 bases and the V segment lost 4 bases, leaving 10 bases of the junction unmatched. The CDR3 DNA reads as TGCGCCAGCAGCCATGGGGACAGGCCTGGGTACAATGAGCAGTTCTTC. It is translated as CASSHGDRPGYNEQFF. The full variable domain, with the rest looked up from reference TRBV5-1 and TRBJ2-1, is KAGVTQTPRYLIKTRGQQVTLSCSPISGHRSVSWYQQTPGQGLQFLFEYFSETQRNKGNFPGRFSGRQFSNSRSEMNVSTLELGDSALYLCASSHGDRPGYNEQFFGPGTRLTVL.

The rearrangement joins TRBV7-9 to TRBJ2-3; 11 bases are shared with TRBD2. This CDR3 region has 18 residues. With 8 bases clipped from V and 0 bases from J, the junction kept 13 bases outside the gene matches. Germline V lookup: CDR1 SEHNR, CDR2 FQNEAQ (reference sequence). The chain's CDR3 is CASGIIAGGITSTDTQYF. The CDR3 DNA reads TGTGCCAGCGGGATTATAGCGGGAGGGATCACTAGCACAGATACGCAGTATTTT.

The CDR3 nucleotides read TGTGCCAGCAGCTTAGCTTCATGGGGGGGAAAGGGCTACACCTTC. This gives the protein CASSLASWGGKGYTF. This chain links TRBV7-8 with TRBJ1-2; weak D call: TRBD1 (5 bases). The CDR3 is 15 residues long. V lost 0 bases, J lost 8 bases, and 16 bases lay in between. Germline assignment: CDR1 SGHVS and CDR2 FQNEAQ.

The chain couples TRBV7-2 to TRBJ2-3; maybe TRBD2 (5 bases). Trimming removed 5 bases from V and 5 bases from J, with 14 bases in between. The CDR3 runs 14 residues. Germline CDR1 and CDR2: SGHTA and FQGNSA. CDR3 residues: CASSPLKGEDTQYF. The DNA of the CDR3 is TGTGCCAGCAGCCCACTTAAGGGAGAAGATACGCAGTATTTT.

The V call is TRBV5-4, the J call TRBJ2-7; TRBD1 is a possible D gene (5 bases). The CDR3 has 10 amino acids. In germline, CDR1 is SGHNT, CDR2 YYREEE (reference sequence). The CDR3 coding sequence is TGTGCCAGCACGAATCGGACAAGGCGCGTC. It encodes CASTNRTRRV.

J is TRBJ1-1 and V is TRBV7-8; possible D gene TRBD1, 6 bases. Germline V CDR1 and CDR2: SGHVS, FQNEAQ. The CDR3 is 17 amino acids. V was cut by 3 bases and J by 1 base, with 18 bases left in between. CDR3 DNA: TGTGCCAGCAGCTTTCCCCGGACAGCGAAACGGAACACTGAAGCTTTCTTT. Translated: CASSFPRTAKRNTEAFF.

The J gene is TRBJ1-3, the V gene TRBV6-6; D perhaps matches TRBD1 (6 bases). The CDR3 spans 14 residues. Germline lookup yields CDR1 MNHNY and CDR2 SVGAGI (reference sequence). V was clipped by 2 bases and J by 4 bases, with 9 bases between them. The CDR3 sequence: CASSYGGRGNTIYF. The CDR3 DNA reads as TGTGCCAGCAGTTACGGGGGCCGCGGAAACACCATATATTTT.

This CDR3 reads CASSQRGMNTEAFF. The CDR3 DNA reads TGCGCCAGCAGCCAACGGGGGATGAACACTGAAGCTTTCTTT. V and J are TRBV4-3 and TRBJ1-1, with a weak D call TRBD1 (5 bases). Germline-derived CDR1 and CDR2 are LGHNA and YSLEER. The CDR3 runs 14 residues. The V end was cut by 2 bases, the J end by 0 bases, with 7 bases between.

V and J are TRBV14 and TRBJ2-7, with D possibly TRBD2 on 6 matching bases. Trimming took off 3 bases at V and 2 bases at J, with 11 bases between the two ends. Germline CDR1 is SGHDN and CDR2 is FVKESK. The CDR3 sequence is 14 residues long. The chain's CDR3 is CASSQWAGPYEQYF. DNA for the CDR3: TGTGCCAGCAGCCAGTGGGCGGGACCCTACGAGCAGTACTTC.

This sequence joins TRBV6-5 and TRBJ1-2, with 7 nucleotides matching TRBD1. The CDR3 extends over 16 amino acids. Per germline, CDR1 MNHEY and CDR2 SVGAGI. Germline trimming cut 2 bases from V and 6 bases from J; bases unmatched to any gene: 12. The CDR3 region is CASSYPISGGMDGYTF. In DNA, the CDR3 is TGTGCCAGCAGTTACCCTATATCAGGGGGAATGGATGGCTACACCTTC.

The V gene is TRBV4-1, the J gene TRBJ1-1; the D gene is possibly TRBD1 (6 bases). The CDR3 runs 16 residues. Per the germline V gene, CDR1 is MGHRA and CDR2 is YSYEKL. The V gene lost 5 bases and the J gene lost 0 bases, with 16 bases spanning the gap. Written as DNA, the CDR3 is TGCGCCAGCAGCTACCGTCAAGGGGGGGTGAACACTGAAGCTTTCTTT. Amino acids: CASSYRQGGVNTEAFF.

The genes are TRBV25-1 and TRBJ1-1; tentative D call: TRBD1 (6 bases). Per germline, CDR1 MGHDK and CDR2 SYGVNS. This CDR3 spans 17 amino acids. V was shortened by 2 bases and J by 1 base, with 17 bases between the two germline ends. The CDR3 loop reads CASSELGLGQPNTEAFF. In DNA form, the CDR3 reads TGTGCCAGCAGTGAACTCGGACTTGGACAGCCGAACACTGAAGCTTTCTTT.